Listed below are T cell receptor beta chains from one sample, sequenced in a study of T cell repertoires in cytomegalovirus infection. MiXCR, applied by TCRdb to the reads, yields one record per CDR3 protein. The top ten hold 10% to 15% of the sample, which has 750,000 to 900,000 distinct CDR3 sequences, approximately 32% seen once. Their antigens remain unidentified. The source material was cultured CD8+ T cells from PBMCs, sampled from culture after CMV antigen stimulation. The receptors derive from a human donor in good health (CMV status not recorded). Some clones in this sample may be carry-over from other donors' samples. The CDR3 runs from the conserved cysteine through the conserved F or W. D genes are given only for firm matches. Part of the rows lack a size; the others show once, few, many or a class for expanded clones.

j_call clone_size v_call d_call cdr3_aa
TRBJ1-2 - TRBV29-1 TRBD1 CSAEQGDGYTF
TRBJ1-1 - TRBV6-2/TRBV6-3 - CASRPWTPRLTEAFF
TRBJ2-1 - TRBV6-2/TRBV6-3 TRBD1 CASTNRGLNEQFF
TRBJ1-1 few TRBV2 - CASKKPNTEAFF
TRBJ1-1 few TRBV6-6 - CASISSGPFYTEAFF
TRBJ1-5 - TRBV28 TRBD1 CASSLWAGGQPQHF
TRBJ1-1 - TRBV20-1 - CSAWNTEAFF
TRBJ1-1 - TRBV4-2 - CASSQDQEGLSTKAFF
TRBJ2-1 - TRBV6-2/TRBV6-3 - CASSYPEGARSSYNEQFF
TRBJ2-7 - TRBV6-6 - CASSYPTGYEQYF
TRBJ2-3 - TRBV19 - CASSIQKDTQYF
TRBJ2-1 - TRBV4-1 - CASSQDGRGADNEQFF
TRBJ2-1 few TRBV7-9 - CASSFEGVSYNEQFF
TRBJ1-2 few TRBV4-1 TRBD1 CASSHQSGQGLYGYTF
TRBJ1-5 few TRBV20-1 - CSARDSESNQPQHF
TRBJ2-4 - TRBV7-6 TRBD2 CASSLAGTSESKDKNIQYF
TRBJ2-1 few TRBV4-1 - CASSPREGGHNEQFF
TRBJ2-1 - TRBV5-6 TRBD1 CASSFYPGTGTQEQFF
TRBJ2-2 - TRBV19 - CASSFATSTGELFF
TRBJ2-1 few TRBV5-5 TRBD1 CASSSPGQGFPYNEQFF
TRBJ1-2 - TRBV19 TRBD1 CASSIHGTAYGYTF
TRBJ2-6 - TRBV6-6 - CASSWWEAGANVLTF
TRBJ1-2 - TRBV4-1 - CASSQDLTAYGYTF
TRBJ2-1 - TRBV6-2/TRBV6-3 TRBD1 CASTDRGSYNEQFF
TRBJ2-7 few TRBV25-1 - CASTSSYEQYF
TRBJ1-1 - TRBV7-9 TRBD1 CASSWGQGANTEAFF
TRBJ2-1 few TRBV7-9 - CASSPGHPSMNEQFF
TRBJ2-7 - TRBV20-1 - CSASPGGFLEYEQYF
TRBJ2-3 few TRBV10-3 - CAISDSGRGSYTDTQYF
TRBJ1-1 few TRBV4-1 - CASSQRVGQPNTEAFF
TRBJ2-2 few TRBV27 TRBD2 CASTGLAANTGELFF
TRBJ1-6 few TRBV12-3/TRBV12-4 TRBD1 CASSPDRVGSPLHF
TRBJ2-3 once TRBV20-1 - CSASSRAGPDTQYF
TRBJ1-4 - TRBV6-5 - CASSYFGRSQLEEKLFF
TRBJ1-2 few TRBV27 - CASAEGQPIRGYTF
TRBJ1-1 few TRBV6-6 - CASSYTLGKTEAFF
TRBJ2-1 - TRBV2 - CARIQGNVAIF
TRBJ2-5 - TRBV5-6 - CASRPPGLEEAQYF